The 2 T cell receptor beta chains below were found in one sample sequenced in a study of TIL therapy for anti-PD-1-resistant metastatic lung cancer. This was the immunoSEQ v3 assay. TCRdb's copy holds only in-frame clones and misses some; the assay was immunoSEQ multiplex PCR. The sample lists about 100,000 clones, just over 65% occurring once. Sample time point: pre-treatment sample, taken before nivolumab and TIL therapy. Pleural nodules or supraclavicular lymph nodes made up most of the excised metastases sampled. The sequences come from tumor tissue, collected at baseline. The origin of the receptors is a person between 25 and 80 years old with non-small cell lung cancer.

The chain carries TRBV9 and TRBJ2-3, with D unclear. V dropped 0 bases and J dropped 0 bases, with 8 bases sitting between them. Looked up from germline, CDR1 is SGDLS and CDR2 is YYNGEE. The CDR3 has 15 amino acids. The CDR3 protein is CASSVGQQSTDTQYF. The CDR3 bases are TGTGCCAGCAGCGTAGGGCAGCAAAGCACAGATACGCAGTATTTT. Together with reference TRBV9 and TRBJ2-3, the CDR3 gives the full variable domain: DSGVTQTPKHLITATGQRVTLRCSPRSGDLSVYWYQQSLDQGLQFLIQYYNGEERAKGNILERFSAQQFPDLHSELNLSSLELGDSALYFCASSVGQQSTDTQYFGPGTRLTVL.

This clone appeared a single time. The J gene is TRBJ2-4, the V gene TRBV28, with 7 bases matching TRBD2. The CDR3 length is 14 residues. The junction had 10 bases not matched to a gene; V was cut back by 6 bases and J by 8 bases. In germline, CDR1 is MDHEN, CDR2 SYDVKM. The CDR3 is CASRASGKRDIQYF. CDR3 DNA sequence: TGTGCCAGCAGAGCCAGCGGGAAGAGGGACATTCAGTACTTC.